A selection of T cell receptor beta chains follows, all from one sample in a study of T-cell reconstitution after alpha-beta-depleted transplantation in children. TCRdb independently ran MiXCR on the PCR reads; one entry per CDR3 protein. The profile shows 450,000 to 600,000 distinct CDR3 sequences, approximately 20% of them singletons. The sample consisted of PBMCs from the stem cell graft donor, taken from the stem cell graft. The receptors come from a human donor who donated a stem cell graft to a child with acute lymphoblastic leukemia. Both conserved end residues are part of each CDR3. The order of the fields is D gene, J gene, V gene, clone size, CDR3 DNA, CDR3 protein. D genes are given only for firm matches. Some rows mark clone size as missing; the rest say once, few, many or name a class of expanded clone.

. | TRBJ2-3 | TRBV7-2 | . | TGTGCCAGCAGCGTAGGACTGGGGGCGGATACGCAGTATTTT | CASSVGLGADTQYF
. | TRBJ2-1 | TRBV12-3/TRBV12-4 | . | TGTGCCAGCAGTTTAGGCCCCCAGTTCTTC | CASSLGPQFF
TRBD1 | TRBJ2-5 | TRBV2 | . | TGTGCCAGCAGGGTCGGACAGGGGGTCGTGACCCAGTACTTC | CASRVGQGVVTQYF
. | TRBJ2-4 | TRBV27 | few | TGTGCCAGCAGTTTATTGGCTAGCGCCGAAAACATTCAGTACTTC | CASSLLASAENIQYF
TRBD2 | TRBJ2-1 | TRBV29-1 | few | TGCAGCGTTTTACCCGGGACTAGCGGGAGGGGCCCCTACAATGAGCAGTTCTTC | CSVLPGTSGRGPYNEQFF
TRBD1 | TRBJ2-2 | TRBV4-1 | . | TGCGCCAGCAGCCAGATACAGGGGGCGAAATCGAACACCGGGGAGCTGTTTTTT | CASSQIQGAKSNTGELFF
TRBD1 | TRBJ1-2 | TRBV20-1 | . | TGCAGTGCTAGAGATCTGCAGGGGGCCGGTGGCTACACCTTC | CSARDLQGAGGYTF
. | TRBJ1-4 | TRBV7-9 | . | TGTGCCAGCGGGTCGCCCTATAATGAAAAACTGTTTTTT | CASGSPYNEKLFF
. | TRBJ2-2 | TRBV6-5 | . | TGTGCCAGCAGTTCCCCGGGTAGGCCGAACACCGGGGAGCTGTTTTTT | CASSSPGRPNTGELFF
TRBD2 | TRBJ2-5 | TRBV20-1 | . | TGCAGTGCTGAGGATAGGACTAGCGGGTACCAAGAGACCCAGTACTTC | CSAEDRTSGYQETQYF
TRBD2 | TRBJ2-5 | TRBV19 | . | TGTGCCAGTAGTATAGACGCGGGGGAAGAGACCCAGTACTTC | CASSIDAGEETQYF
TRBD2 | TRBJ2-4 | TRBV2 | . | TGTGCCAGCAGTGCCCGACTAGCGGGGCCGGGAAAAAACATTCAGTACTTC | CASSARLAGPGKNIQYF
. | TRBJ2-2 | TRBV5-1 | few | TGCGCCAGCAGCTTGGGAGGTTCCGGGGCGAACACCGGGGAGCTGTTTTTT | CASSLGGSGANTGELFF
. | TRBJ2-1 | TRBV29-1 | . | TGCAGCGTTTCTGTTCTGGGTTGGCACAATGAGCAGTTCTTC | CSVSVLGWHNEQFF
. | TRBJ2-7 | TRBV27 | . | TGTGCCAGCAGCTGGGATCCCCCCTACGAGCAGTACTTC | CASSWDPPYEQYF